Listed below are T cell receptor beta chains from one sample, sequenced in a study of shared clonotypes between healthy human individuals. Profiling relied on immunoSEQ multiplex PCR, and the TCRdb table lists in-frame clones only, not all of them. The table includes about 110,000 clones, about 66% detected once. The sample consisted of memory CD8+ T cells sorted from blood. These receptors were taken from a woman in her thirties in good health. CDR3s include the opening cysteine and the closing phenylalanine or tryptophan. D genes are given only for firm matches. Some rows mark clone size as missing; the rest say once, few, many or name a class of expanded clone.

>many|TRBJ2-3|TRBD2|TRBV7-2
CASSLWTSGREDTQYF
TGTGCCAGCAGCTTATGGACTAGCGGGAGAGAAGATACGCAGTATTTT
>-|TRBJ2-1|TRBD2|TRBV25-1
CASSVVTSGGIAYNEQFF
TGTGCCAGCAGTGTGGTTACTAGCGGGGGAATTGCCTACAATGAGCAGTTCTTC
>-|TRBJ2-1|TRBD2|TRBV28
CASSSPPTSGRAPDNEQFF
TGTGCCAGCAGTTCCCCCCCGACTAGCGGGAGGGCCCCGGACAATGAGCAGTTCTTC
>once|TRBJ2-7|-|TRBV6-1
CASMGISPYEQYF
TGTGCCAGCATGGGCATAAGTCCCTACGAGCAGTACTTC
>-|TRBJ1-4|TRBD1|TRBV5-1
CASRSGGTTNEKLFF
TGCGCCAGCAGATCAGGGGGGACAACTAATGAAAAACTGTTTTTT
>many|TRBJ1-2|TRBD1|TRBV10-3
CASTPGQGRANYGYTF
TGTGCCAGCACCCCGGGACAGGGTAGAGCTAACTATGGCTACACCTTC
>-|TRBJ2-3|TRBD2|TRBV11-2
CASSLGLAGVTDTQYF
TGTGCCAGCAGCTTAGGACTAGCGGGAGTAACAGATACGCAGTATTTT
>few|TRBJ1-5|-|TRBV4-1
CASSQVPGRRDQPQHF
TGCGCCAGCAGCCAAGTACCAGGGAGACGCGATCAGCCCCAGCATTTT
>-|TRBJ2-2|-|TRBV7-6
CASSNQNTGELFF
TGTGCCAGCAGCAATCAAAACACCGGGGAGCTGTTTTTT
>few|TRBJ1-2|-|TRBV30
CAWKRTENYGYTF
TGTGCCTGGAAACGGACAGAGAACTATGGCTACACCTTC
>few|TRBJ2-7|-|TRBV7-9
CASSLALNLPYEQYF
TGTGCCAGCAGCTTAGCGCTAAACCTGCCCTACGAGCAGTACTTC
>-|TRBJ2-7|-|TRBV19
CASSDGRAYEQYF
TGTGCCAGTAGTGACGGACGGGCCTACGAGCAGTACTTC
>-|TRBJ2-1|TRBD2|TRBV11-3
CASSLYRTSFTSYEQFF
TGTGCCAGCAGCTTATATAGGACTAGCTTTACTTCGTACGAGCAGTTCTTC
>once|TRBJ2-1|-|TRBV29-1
CSVDRVGRNEQFF
TGCAGCGTTGACAGGGTAGGGAGAAATGAGCAGTTCTTC
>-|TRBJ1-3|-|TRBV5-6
CASSLVSGSGNTIYF
TGTGCCAGCAGCTTGGTTAGTGGGAGTGGAAACACCATATATTTT
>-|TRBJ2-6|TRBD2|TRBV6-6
CASGTSGTSGANVLTF
TGTGCCAGCGGAACTAGCGGGACATCTGGGGCCAACGTCCTGACTTTC
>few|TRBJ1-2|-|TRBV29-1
CSVEEGTEISRGYTF
TGCAGCGTTGAAGAGGGGACGGAAATTTCTCGAGGCTACACCTTC
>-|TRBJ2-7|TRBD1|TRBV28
CASSWVTGGSYEQYF
TGTGCCAGCAGTTGGGTGACAGGGGGATCCTACGAGCAGTACTTC
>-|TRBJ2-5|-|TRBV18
CASSPQAQETQYF
TGTGCCAGCTCACCTCAGGCGCAAGAGACCCAGTACTTC
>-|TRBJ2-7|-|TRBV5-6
CASSLDFFYEQYF
TGTGCCAGCAGCTTGGACTTCTTCTACGAGCAGTACTTC
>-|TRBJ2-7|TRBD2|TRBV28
CASAAGLAGGPCLSEQYF
TGTGCCAGCGCCGCTGGACTAGCGGGAGGGCCTTGTCTGTCCGAGCAGTACTTC
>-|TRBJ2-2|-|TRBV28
CASRWLITGELFF
TGTGCCAGCAGGTGGCTTATCACCGGGGAGCTGTTTTTT
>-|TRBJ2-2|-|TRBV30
CAWSVRGADTGELFF
TGTGCCTGGAGTGTTAGAGGGGCCGACACCGGGGAGCTGTTTTTT
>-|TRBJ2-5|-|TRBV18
CASSPSSSQETQYF
TGTGCCAGCTCACCCTCTAGCAGCCAAGAGACCCAGTACTTC
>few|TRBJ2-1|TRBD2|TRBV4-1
CASSSQALAGANNEQFF
TGCGCCAGCAGCTCCCAAGCGCTAGCGGGAGCTAATAATGAGCAGTTCTTC
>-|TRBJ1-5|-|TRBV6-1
CASRGGIYSNQPQHF
TGTGCCAGCAGGGGGGGGATTTATAGCAATCAGCCCCAGCATTTT
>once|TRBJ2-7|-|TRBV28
CASSFLGANYEQYF
TGTGCCAGCAGTTTCCTCGGGGCGAACTACGAGCAGTACTTC
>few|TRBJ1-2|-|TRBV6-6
CASSYGTPWGYTF
TGTGCCAGCAGTTACGGGACACCGTGGGGCTACACCTTC
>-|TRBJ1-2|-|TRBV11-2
CASSSQGQANYGYTF
TGTGCCAGCAGCTCGCAAGGGCAAGCTAACTATGGCTACACCTTC
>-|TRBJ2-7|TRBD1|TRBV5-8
CASSSWTGNEQYF
TGTGCCAGCAGCAGCTGGACAGGGAACGAGCAGTACTTC
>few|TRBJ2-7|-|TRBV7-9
CASSLTDSTYEQYF
TGTGCCAGCAGCTTAACAGACTCGACCTACGAGCAGTACTTC
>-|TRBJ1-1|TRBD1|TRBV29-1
CSVGYRGQYTEAFF
TGCAGCGTTGGGTACAGGGGGCAGTACACTGAAGCTTTCTTT
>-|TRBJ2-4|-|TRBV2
CASSAGTNIQYF
TGTGCCAGCAGTGCCGGGACAAACATTCAGTACTTC
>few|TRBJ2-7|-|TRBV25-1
CASSEKEGKQYF
TGTGCCAGCAGTGAAAAGGAAGGAAAGCAGTACTTC
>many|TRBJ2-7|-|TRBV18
CASSPPSDNYEQYF
TGTGCCAGCTCACCACCCTCGGACAACTACGAGCAGTACTTC
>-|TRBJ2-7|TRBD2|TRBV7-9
CASSGLATYEQYF
TGTGCCAGCTCAGGACTAGCGACCTACGAGCAGTACTTC
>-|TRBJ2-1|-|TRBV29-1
CSVRQVMDNEQFF
TGCAGCGTGAGACAGGTAATGGACAATGAGCAGTTCTTC
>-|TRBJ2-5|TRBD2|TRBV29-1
CSVGASGRVEYF
TGCAGCGTTGGCGCTAGCGGGAGAGTGGAGTACTTC
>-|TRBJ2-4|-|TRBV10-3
CATGRGVIAKNIQYF
TGTGCCACCGGCAGGGGGGTAATAGCCAAAAACATTCAGTACTTC
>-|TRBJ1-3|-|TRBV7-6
CASSFGRSSGNTIYF
TGTGCCAGCAGCTTTGGACGGAGCTCTGGAAACACCATATATTTT
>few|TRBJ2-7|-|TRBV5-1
CASSYRDGPYEQYF
TGCGCCAGCAGCTACCGGGACGGACCCTACGAGCAGTACTTC
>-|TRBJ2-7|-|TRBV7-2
CASSLVFGGHYEQYF
TGTGCCAGCAGCTTAGTTTTCGGGGGTCACTACGAGCAGTACTTC
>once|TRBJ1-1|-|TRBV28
CASSLWTTGNTEAFF
TGTGCCAGCAGTTTATGGACGACGGGGAACACTGAAGCTTTCTTT
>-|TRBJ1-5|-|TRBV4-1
CASSPTADNQPQHF
TGCGCCAGCAGCCCTACAGCTGACAATCAGCCCCAGCATTTT
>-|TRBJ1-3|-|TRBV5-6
CASSLDGGTWSGNTIYF
TGTGCCAGCAGCTTGGATGGCGGCACATGGTCCGGAAACACCATATATTTT
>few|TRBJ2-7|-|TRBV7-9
CASSLRWVRGSEQYF
TGTGCCAGCAGCCTGCGGTGGGTACGAGGGAGCGAGCAGTACTTC